The 18 T cell receptor beta chains below all came from one sample that was sequenced in a study of human T cells and chemical hapten exposure. TCRdb re-analysed the RACE reads in MiXCR, keeping a single row per CDR3 protein. The sample carries around 40,000 distinct CDR3 sequences, roughly 12% recorded once. Time point given: patch test 3, about 24 weeks after DPC sensitization. Treatment given: therapeutic diphenylcyclopropenone sensitization with weekly scalp DPC. Total RNA was extracted from unfractionated whole blood. The sample was whole blood, taken in connection with sensitization to the hapten diphenylcyclopropenone (DPC). Source of these receptors: a woman aged 40-49 years with alopecia areata. Some clones in this sample may be carry-over from other donors' samples.

In its sample, this clonotype was seen a few times. V gene TRBV7-2 combines with J gene TRBJ2-3; possibly TRBD2 for D (5 bases). Trimming stripped 2 bases from V and 0 bases from J, with 12 bases between. Per the germline V gene, CDR1 is SGHTA and CDR2 is FQGNSA. This CDR3 has 16 residues. The CDR3 DNA reads TGTGCCAGCAGCTTAATAGCTAGCTCTAGCACAGATACGCAGTATTTT. Its protein product is CASSLIASSSTDTQYF.

This clonotype was detected many times. The chain uses TRBV6-6 and TRBJ1-1, with 7 bases lining up with TRBD1. V shed 1 base and J 1 base; nucleotides not matched to a gene: 3. Germline CDR1 MNHNY, CDR2 SVGAGI (reference sequence). The CDR3 runs to 15 residues. The CDR3 loop reads CASSYFQGENTEAFF. In nucleotides, the CDR3 is TGTGCCAGCAGTTACTTTCAGGGGGAGAACACTGAAGCTTTCTTT.

The chain combines TRBV5-1 with TRBJ1-1, with 7 nucleotides matching TRBD1. Germline V gene data show CDR1 as SGHRS and CDR2 as YFSETQ. V lost 4 bases and J lost 1; bases outside the gene matches: 4. The CDR3 loop spans 14 amino acids. The CDR3 reads CASSRGQENTEAFF. CDR3 DNA sequence: TGCGCCAGCAGCCGCGGACAGGAGAACACTGAAGCTTTCTTT. Complete variable domain (other parts from reference TRBV5-1 and TRBJ1-1): KAGVTQTPRYLIKTRGQQVTLSCSPISGHRSVSWYQQTPGQGLQFLFEYFSETQRNKGNFPGRFSGRQFSNSRSEMNVSTLELGDSALYLCASSRGQENTEAFFGQGTRLTVV.

This clonotype has a count of ten or more. The chain has TRBV11-3 and TRBJ1-2, with D uncertain. V lost 0 bases, J lost 7 bases, and 6 bases lay in between. The V gene's germline CDR1 is SGHNT and CDR2 YENEEA. There are 12 residues in the CDR3. The CDR3 DNA sequence: TGTGCCAGCAGCTTAGAGGGTTTTGGCTACACCTTC. Translating it yields CASSLEGFGYTF.

The rearrangement uses TRBV4-1 and TRBJ1-3; D call uncertain. The germline V and J ends were trimmed by 0 bases and 4 bases, with 10 bases remaining between them. Germline-derived CDR1 and CDR2 are MGHRA and YSYEKL. CDR3 length equals 15 residues. The chain's CDR3 is CASSQEYGRGNTIYF. CDR3 DNA sequence: TGCGCCAGCAGCCAAGAGTATGGGAGGGGAAACACCATATATTTT.

This clonotype was recorded a few times. The J gene is TRBJ2-3, the V gene TRBV7-3; D is uncertain. Trimming left V 4 bases short and J 0 bases short, with 5 bases between. This CDR3 spans 13 amino acids. Germline V gene data show CDR1 as SGHTA and CDR2 as FQGTGA. The CDR3 loop is CASSSTSTDTQYF. DNA for the CDR3: TGTGCCAGCAGCTCAACTAGCACAGATACGCAGTATTTT.

The V gene is TRBV7-2, the J gene TRBJ2-6; D not resolved. Trimming left V 4 bases short and J 0 bases short, with 7 bases between. CDR3 length equals 15 residues. CDR1 SGHTA and CDR2 FQGNSA come from the germline V gene. The CDR3 sequence: CASSSRTSGANVLTF. In DNA form, the CDR3 reads TGTGCCAGCAGCTCCAGGACCTCTGGGGCCAACGTCCTGACTTTC.

At least ten counts were recorded for this clonotype. The chain recombines TRBV12-3 or TRBV12-4 with TRBJ2-7; tentative D call: TRBD1 (6 bases). Trimming removed 0 bases from V and 6 bases from J, with 12 bases in between. The CDR3 runs to 14 residues. In DNA form, the CDR3 reads TGTGCCAGCAGTTTAGCTCGTGAGGGGGTCGAGCAGTACTTC. It yields the protein CASSLAREGVEQYF.

This clonotype was counted at least ten times. V and J are TRBV29-1 and TRBJ2-1; 7 nucleotides match TRBD2. The CDR3 has 16 amino acids. Germline V gene sequence: CDR1 SQVTM, CDR2 ANQGSEA. Trimming took 0 bases from V and 7 from J; bases not matched to a gene: 12. CDR3 in amino acids: CSVEDLTGGASNEQFF. CDR3 in DNA: TGCAGCGTTGAAGATCTAACGGGAGGAGCTAGTAATGAGCAGTTCTTC.

J is TRBJ2-3 and V is TRBV4-3; 7 nucleotides line up with TRBD2. V shed 1 base, J shed 4 bases, and the junction held 5 bases outside the gene matches. The CDR3 sequence is 15 residues long. CDR1 LGHNA and CDR2 YSLEER come from the germline V gene. The CDR3 bases are TGCGCCAGCAGCCAAGCGTTCGCGGGGGCAGATACGCAGTATTTT. Translated: CASSQAFAGADTQYF.

By sample share, this clonotype is medium-sized. The rearrangement links TRBV18 to TRBJ1-5, with 7 bases that match TRBD1. The CDR3 has 15 amino acids. Germline CDR1 is KGHSH and CDR2 is LQKENI. The ends lost 1 base at V and 2 bases at J; junction bases unmatched: 2. The CDR3 region is CASSPQGAGNQPQHF. CDR3 DNA sequence: TGTGCCAGCTCACCACAGGGGGCTGGCAATCAGCCCCAGCATTTT.

This clonotype has a count of ten or more. This chain joins TRBV29-1 and TRBJ1-1, with a tentative D call TRBD1 (5 bases). Trimming stripped 3 bases from V and 0 bases from J, with 8 bases between. Germline V gives CDR1 SQVTM, CDR2 ANQGSEA. The CDR3 is 13 residues long. The CDR3 sequence is CSVERGLNTEAFF. CDR3 bases: TGCAGCGTTGAGCGGGGCTTGAACACTGAAGCTTTCTTT.

This clonotype was counted between two and nine times. This chain joins TRBV18 and TRBJ2-1; the D gene is possibly TRBD2 (6 bases). V lost 5 bases to trimming and J lost 7 bases, with 12 bases between them. The V gene's germline CDR1 is KGHSH and CDR2 LQKENI. This CDR3 is 13 amino acids long. The CDR3 here is CASSTGLQNEQFF. CDR3 nucleotides: TGTGCCAGCTCAACGGGACTCCAAAATGAGCAGTTCTTC.

This clonotype was recorded at least ten times. The V gene is TRBV21-1, the J gene TRBJ2-1; the table assigns TRBD1, which was not confirmed against the DNA. TRBV21-1 is listed as a pseudogene. The CDR3 spans 17 residues. The CDR3 sequence is CASSKVETRGPYNEQFF. CDR3 nucleotides: TGTGCCAGCAGCAAAGTAGAGACCCGGGGGCCTTACAATGAGCAGTTCTTC.

This clonotype was seen a handful of times. The J gene is TRBJ2-7, the V gene TRBV28; D gene ambiguous. The CDR3 consists of 13 residues. Germline CDR1 is MDHEN and CDR2 is SYDVKM. Trimming took off 6 bases at V and 2 bases at J, with 11 bases between the two ends. The CDR3 loop reads CASRGWAPYEQYF. CDR3 sequence (DNA): TGTGCCAGCAGGGGTTGGGCTCCCTACGAGCAGTACTTC.

This clonotype appeared many times. The chain combines TRBV19 with TRBJ1-5; 8 bases align to TRBD1. V lost 5 bases to trimming and J lost 6 bases; unmatched junction nucleotides: 6. Germline V gene lookup returns CDR1 LNHDA and CDR2 SQIVND (reference sequence). The CDR3 loop spans 14 amino acids. CDR3 sequence (DNA): TGTGCCAGTAGTCCATGGACAGGGCGTCAGCCCCAGCATTTT. This sequence encodes CASSPWTGRQPQHF.

There are a few counts of this clonotype. This chain connects TRBV5-4 to TRBJ2-7, with TRBD2 matching over 14 bases. This CDR3 spans 16 amino acids. CDR1 and CDR2 (germline): SGHNT, YYREEE (reference sequence). Trimming cost V 3 bases and J 2 bases; bases outside gene matches: 4. This CDR3 reads CASSWKTSGGAYEQYF. DNA of the CDR3: TGTGCCAGCAGCTGGAAGACTAGCGGGGGGGCCTACGAGCAGTACTTC.

The rearrangement uses TRBV9 and TRBJ1-1, with D uncertain. The CDR3 is 15 amino acids. Germline CDR1 SGDLS, CDR2 YYNGEE. With 0 bases removed from V and 0 bases from J, the gap between germline ends came to 9 bases. DNA for the CDR3: TGTGCCAGCAGCGTAGCGCGGGGATTGAACACTGAAGCTTTCTTT. Encoded protein: CASSVARGLNTEAFF.